The 16 T cell receptor beta chains below all came from one sample that was sequenced in a study of T cell responses to AZD1222 COVID-19 vaccine (dated by TCRdb to about 2021). In light of the paper, this sample's time point label describes: baseline before first vaccination. Libraries were made using the immunoSEQ multiplex PCR assay. TCRdb holds this immuneACCESS table with in-frame rearrangements only. Some clones are missing; in checked studies, unresolved V genes explain under half, and the rest has no known cause. The sample includes 140,000 to 150,000 clones, with more than 80% observed a single time. Of the sample, 1.6% falls within the top ten clones. Sequenced material: peripheral blood, taken on day 0 of AZD1222 vaccination. The source of these receptors is an adult in good health.

This clone showed up just a few times. The V and J genes are TRBV5-4 and TRBJ1-1; TRBD1 matches 7 bases. Germline CDR1 reads SGHNT; CDR2 reads YYREEE (reference sequence). V was clipped by 0 bases and J by 2 bases; unmatched bases: 7. This CDR3 comprises 16 residues. This CDR3 is CASSLGDRRGNTEAFF. In DNA form, the CDR3 reads TGTGCCAGCAGCTTGGGGGACAGACGAGGTAACACTGAAGCTTTCTTT.

The V gene is TRBV27, the J gene TRBJ2-7, with 8 bases that match TRBD2. CDR1 and CDR2 (germline): MNHEY, SMNVEV (reference sequence). Trimming removed 8 bases from V and 4 bases from J; junction bases left unmatched: 4. This CDR3 has 12 amino acids. CDR3 sequence: CASRRGGYEQYF. The CDR3 DNA sequence: TGTGCCAGCCGACGGGGGGGATACGAGCAGTACTTC.

V and J are TRBV5-1 and TRBJ1-1; D is possibly TRBD1 (6 bases). Germline-derived CDR1 and CDR2 are SGHRS and YFSETQ. CDR3 length: 15 residues. V was trimmed by 4 bases and J by 0 bases, leaving 13 bases between them. Here the CDR3 reads CASSPGTFMNTEAFF. Here the CDR3 DNA reads TGCGCCAGCAGCCCGGGGACATTTATGAACACTGAAGCTTTCTTT.

V gene TRBV3-1 (or the pseudogene TRBV3-2) combines with J gene TRBJ2-5, with 8 bases lining up with TRBD1. The CDR3 has 13 amino acids. CDR1 and CDR2 (germline): LGHDT, YNNKEL (reference sequence). Unmatched junction bases numbered 2, after V lost 6 bases and J lost 2 bases. The CDR3 DNA sequence: TGTGCCAGCAGGAACAGGGGGCAAGAGACCCAGTACTTC. Translating gives CASRNRGQETQYF.

The gene calls are TRBV7-2 and TRBJ1-1; 8 nucleotides align to TRBD1. The CDR3 is made up of 19 amino acids. V lost 3 bases to trimming and J lost 5 bases; unmatched junction nucleotides: 20. In germline, CDR1 is SGHTA, CDR2 FQGNSA. CDR3 amino acids: CASSFPLQGVVIGGTEAFF. CDR3 bases: TGTGCCAGCAGCTTCCCACTACAGGGGGTCGTGATAGGGGGGACTGAAGCTTTCTTT.

In its sample, this clone was seen once. The chain has TRBV11-2 and TRBJ1-2; a possible D gene is TRBD1 (6 bases). Germline lookup yields CDR1 SGHAT and CDR2 FQNNGV. Trimming pared 1 base from V and 4 bases from J, leaving 13 bases between. The CDR3 consists of 15 residues. In DNA, the CDR3 is TGTGCCAGCAGCTTAGCAGGGGCCTCGAGCTATGGCTACACCTTC. This translates into CASSLAGASSYGYTF.

The rearrangement uses TRBV12-5 and TRBJ2-5; 8 positions match TRBD2. The CDR3 runs to 19 residues. Per germline, CDR1 LGHNT and CDR2 FRNRAP. The ends lost 0 bases at V and 5 bases at J; junction bases unmatched: 17. CDR3: CASGLVPLGAGGKGETQYF. CDR3 nucleotides: TGTGCTAGTGGTTTGGTGCCCCTGGGGGCGGGGGGCAAAGGGGAGACCCAGTACTTC.

The chain combines TRBV20-1 with TRBJ1-2; D unclear. The germline V gene has CDR1 DFQATT and CDR2 SNEGSKA (reference sequence). V was trimmed by 3 bases and J by 8 bases, leaving 19 bases between them. The CDR3 covers 14 residues. In nucleotides, the CDR3 is TGCAGTGCTAGTTTCGCCAGCCAAAAGGAGGGCTACACCTTC. It translates to CSASFASQKEGYTF.

The chain has TRBV7-2 and TRBJ2-7; 9 bases are a match to TRBD2. The germline CDR1 and CDR2 sequences are SGHTA and FQGNSA. CDR3 size: 15 residues. Germline trimming cut 2 bases from V and 4 bases from J; bases unmatched to any gene: 6. The CDR3 sequence: CASSLQAGGGYEQYF. The CDR3, as DNA: TGTGCCAGCAGCTTACAAGCGGGGGGCGGATACGAGCAGTACTTC.

The genes are TRBV27 and TRBJ2-1, with TRBD2 matching 7 bases. The trim removed 3 bases at V and 6 bases at J, leaving 8 bases unmatched. CDR1 is MNHEY, CDR2 SMNVEV, per germline (reference sequence). The CDR3 consists of 15 residues. The CDR3 loop reads CASSFGGSGVNEQFF. The CDR3 nucleotides read TGTGCCAGCAGTTTCGGCGGGAGTGGGGTCAATGAGCAGTTCTTC.

The chain uses TRBV29-1 and TRBJ2-1, with D unresolved. V dropped 4 bases and J dropped 6 bases, with 7 bases sitting between them. CDR1 SQVTM and CDR2 ANQGSEA come from the germline V gene. This CDR3 has 11 residues. CDR3 residues: CSVGHTNEQFF. The DNA for the CDR3 is TGCAGCGTTGGGCACACCAATGAGCAGTTCTTC.

V gene TRBV30 combines with J gene TRBJ2-5; D tentatively reads TRBD1 or TRBD2 (6 bases each). V shed 0 bases and J shed 1 base, with 12 bases lying between them. The germline CDR1 and CDR2 sequences are GTSNPN and SVGIG (reference sequence). This CDR3 has 15 amino acids. For the CDR3, the DNA is TGTGCCTGGAGTGTACTCGGGGGCGGCCAAGAGACCCAGTACTTC. This gives the protein CAWSVLGGGQETQYF.

The V call is TRBV2, the J call TRBJ2-6; 7 bases fit TRBD1. This CDR3 is 16 amino acids long. Germline assignment: CDR1 SNHLY and CDR2 FYNNEI. With V trimmed by 6 bases and J by 2 bases, 7 bases remained unmatched. CDR3 protein: CASRKGARTGANVLTF. The CDR3 nucleotides are TGTGCCAGCAGGAAGGGGGCACGAACTGGGGCCAACGTCCTGACTTTC.

The rearrangement links TRBV30 to TRBJ1-4; 8 nucleotides line up with TRBD1. The V segment lost 3 bases and the J segment 4 bases; nucleotides outside the gene matches: 7. CDR3 length: 15 residues. Looked up from germline, CDR1 is GTSNPN and CDR2 is SVGIG (reference sequence). In DNA, the CDR3 is TGTGCCTGGAGAACTCCAGGGGGCCATAATGAAAAACTGTTTTTT. This codes for CAWRTPGGHNEKLFF.

This clone was seen just once. The chain combines TRBV5-5 with TRBJ2-1; D unresolved. Germline CDR1 is SGHKS and CDR2 is YYEKEE (reference sequence). With 2 bases removed from V and 1 base from J, the gap between germline ends came to 7 bases. This CDR3 spans 14 amino acids. The DNA of the CDR3 is TGTGCCAGCAGCTTCGGTGATTCCTACAATGAGCAGTTCTTC. Its translation is CASSFGDSYNEQFF.

A single count supports this clone. The V call is TRBV4-1, the J call TRBJ1-2; D might be TRBD1 (5 bases). CDR1 MGHRA and CDR2 YSYEKL come from the germline V gene. The CDR3 covers 15 residues. The V and J ends lost 1 base and 4 bases respectively, with 13 bases between them. The CDR3 DNA reads as TGCGCCAGCAGCCAAGCCCGGGGGACGGCCTATGGCTACACCTTC. Protein sequence: CASSQARGTAYGYTF.